This T cell receptor beta chain was obtained from a study of blood T cell repertoires in COVID-19. Overall study: The United States, Italy and Spain provided the acute and convalescent COVID-19 samples.

Seattle's enrolled individuals joined amid active infection and were then monitored longitudinally. In the original analysis: Counts of nucleated cells, estimated from reference gene primer amplification, were obtained. Here immunoSEQ multiplex PCR was the method, and the copy in TCRdb shows in-frame clones only, minus some. V and J calls and clone size follow that table, whereas D and trimming were derived from the DNA. Here the sample spans 170,000 or so clones, roughly 87% being singletons. Germline CDR1 reads MDHEN; CDR2 reads SYDVKM. The V segment lost 8 bases and the J segment 5 bases; nucleotides outside the gene matches: 8. The CDR3 extends over 13 amino acids.

The chain uses TRBV28 and TRBJ2-5, with 7 bases matching TRBD2. Material: peripheral blood. The origin of this receptor is a woman in her seventies with COVID-19, enrolled during active disease. CDR3 amino acids: CASLPGGRETQYF. CDR3 bases: TGTGCCAGCTTGCCCGGGGGGAGGGAGACCCAGTACTTC.